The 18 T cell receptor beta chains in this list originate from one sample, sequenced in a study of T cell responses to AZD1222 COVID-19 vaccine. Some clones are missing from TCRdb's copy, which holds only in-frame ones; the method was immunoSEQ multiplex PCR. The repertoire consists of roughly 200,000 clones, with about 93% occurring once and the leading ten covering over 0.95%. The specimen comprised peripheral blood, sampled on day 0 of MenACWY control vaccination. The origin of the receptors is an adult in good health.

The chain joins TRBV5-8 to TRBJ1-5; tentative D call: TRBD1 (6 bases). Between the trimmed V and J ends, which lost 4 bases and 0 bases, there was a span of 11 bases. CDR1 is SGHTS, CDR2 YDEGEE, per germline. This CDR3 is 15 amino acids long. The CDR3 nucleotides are TGTGCCAGCAGCCAGGGGTCTTATAGCAATCAGCCCCAGCATTTT. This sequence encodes CASSQGSYSNQPQHF.

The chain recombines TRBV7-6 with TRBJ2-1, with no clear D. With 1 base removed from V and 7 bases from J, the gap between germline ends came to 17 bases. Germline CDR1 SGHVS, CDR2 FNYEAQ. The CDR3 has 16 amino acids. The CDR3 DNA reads TGTGCCAGCAGCTTAGGGCGTCTTGTTACCAAAAATGAGCAGTTCTTC. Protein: CASSLGRLVTKNEQFF.

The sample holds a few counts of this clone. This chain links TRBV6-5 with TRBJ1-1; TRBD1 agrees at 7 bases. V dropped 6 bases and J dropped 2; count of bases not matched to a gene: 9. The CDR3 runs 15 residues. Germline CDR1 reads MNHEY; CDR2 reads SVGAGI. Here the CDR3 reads CASRGGTALNTEAFF. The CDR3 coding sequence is TGTGCCAGCAGGGGTGGGACAGCCCTTAACACTGAAGCTTTCTTT.

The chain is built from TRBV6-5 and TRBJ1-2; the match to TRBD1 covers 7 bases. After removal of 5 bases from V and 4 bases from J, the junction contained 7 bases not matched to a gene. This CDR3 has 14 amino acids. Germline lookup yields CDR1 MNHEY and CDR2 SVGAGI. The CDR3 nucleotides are TGTGCCAGCAGTCCCGGGGGACAGCTCTATGGCTACACCTTC. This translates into CASSPGGQLYGYTF.

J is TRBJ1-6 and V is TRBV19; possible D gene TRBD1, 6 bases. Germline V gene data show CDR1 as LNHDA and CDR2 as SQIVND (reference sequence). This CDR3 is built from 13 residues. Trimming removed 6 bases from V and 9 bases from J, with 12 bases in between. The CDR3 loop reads CASRVKGGSPLHF. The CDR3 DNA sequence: TGTGCCAGTAGAGTGAAGGGGGGTTCACCCCTCCACTTT.

The CDR3 DNA is TGTGCCAGCAGCTTAAGTTGGCCGGTGGGCACTGAAGCTTTCTTT. It codes for CASSLSWPVGTEAFF. The genes are TRBV7-9 and TRBJ1-1; D uncertain. The CDR3 has 15 amino acids. Trimming cost V 2 bases and J 4 bases, with 14 bases left between them. CDR1 SEHNR and CDR2 FQNEAQ come from the germline V gene (reference sequence).

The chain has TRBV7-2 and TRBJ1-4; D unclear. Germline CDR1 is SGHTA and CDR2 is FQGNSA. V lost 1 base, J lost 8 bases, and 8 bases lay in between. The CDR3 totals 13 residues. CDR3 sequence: CASSLGFREKLFF. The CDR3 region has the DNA TGTGCCAGCAGCTTAGGTTTTAGGGAAAAACTGTTTTTT. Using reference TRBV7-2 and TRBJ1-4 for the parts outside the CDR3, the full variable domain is GAGVSQSPSNKVTEKGKDVELRCDPISGHTALYWYRQSLGQGLEFLIYFQGNSAPDKSGLPSDRFSAERTGGSVSTLTIQRTQQEDSAVYLCASSLGFREKLFFGSGTQLSVL.

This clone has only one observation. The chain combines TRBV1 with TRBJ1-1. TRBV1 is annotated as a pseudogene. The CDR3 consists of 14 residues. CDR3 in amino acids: CTSRTGPHYTEAFF. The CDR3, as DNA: TGCACCAGTAGAACCGGGCCCCACTACACTGAAGCTTTCTTT.

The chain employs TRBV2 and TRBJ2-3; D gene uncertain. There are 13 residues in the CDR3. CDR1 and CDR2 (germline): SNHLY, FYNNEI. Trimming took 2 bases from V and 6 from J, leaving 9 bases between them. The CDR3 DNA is TGTGCCAGCAGTGAATCCGGCTCGGATACGCAGTATTTT. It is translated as CASSESGSDTQYF.

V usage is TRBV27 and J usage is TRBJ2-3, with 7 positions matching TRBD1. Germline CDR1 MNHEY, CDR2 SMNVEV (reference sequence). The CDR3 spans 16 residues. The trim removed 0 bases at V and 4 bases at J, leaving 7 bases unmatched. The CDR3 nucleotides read TGTGCCAGCAGTTTATCGTGGACAGGCCCCTCAGATACGCAGTATTTT. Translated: CASSLSWTGPSDTQYF.

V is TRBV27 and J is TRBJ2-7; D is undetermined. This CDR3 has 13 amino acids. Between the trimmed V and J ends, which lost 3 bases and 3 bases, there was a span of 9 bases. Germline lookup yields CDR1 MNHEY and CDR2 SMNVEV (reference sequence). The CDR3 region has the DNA TGTGCCAGCAGTTTTGGTGCAGGCTACGAGCAGTACTTC. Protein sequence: CASSFGAGYEQYF.

This CDR3 is CASVGLTETQYF. The CDR3, as DNA: TGCGCCAGCGTGGGACTCACAGAGACCCAGTACTTC. This sequence joins TRBV5-1 and TRBJ2-5; tentatively, D is TRBD2 (6 bases). Germline V gene data show CDR1 as SGHRS and CDR2 as YFSETQ. This CDR3 has 12 residues. The V end lost 7 bases, the J end lost 4 bases, and 11 bases lay between the germline ends. The full variable domain, its missing parts supplied by reference TRBV5-1 and TRBJ2-5, is KAGVTQTPRYLIKTRGQQVTLSCSPISGHRSVSWYQQTPGQGLQFLFEYFSETQRNKGNFPGRFSGRQFSNSRSEMNVSTLELGDSALYLCASVGLTETQYFGPGTRLLVL.

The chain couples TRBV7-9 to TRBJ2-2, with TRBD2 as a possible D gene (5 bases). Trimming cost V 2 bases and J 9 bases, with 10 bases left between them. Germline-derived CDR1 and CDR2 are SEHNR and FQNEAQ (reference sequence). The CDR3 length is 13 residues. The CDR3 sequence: CASSLQAERELFF. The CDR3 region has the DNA TGTGCCAGCAGCTTACAAGCGGAGCGGGAGCTGTTTTTT.

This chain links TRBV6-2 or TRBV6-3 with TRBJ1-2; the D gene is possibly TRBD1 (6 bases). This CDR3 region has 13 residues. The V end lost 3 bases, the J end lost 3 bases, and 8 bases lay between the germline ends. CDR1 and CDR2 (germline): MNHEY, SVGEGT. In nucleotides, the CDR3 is TGTGCCAGCAGTTATCAGGGGTACTATGGCTACACCTTC. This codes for CASSYQGYYGYTF.

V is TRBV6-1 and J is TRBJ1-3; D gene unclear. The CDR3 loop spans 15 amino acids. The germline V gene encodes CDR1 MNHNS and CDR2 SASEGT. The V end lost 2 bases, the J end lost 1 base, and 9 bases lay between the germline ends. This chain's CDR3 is CASSESLSSGNTIYF. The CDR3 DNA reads TGTGCCAGCAGTGAAAGTTTGAGTTCTGGAAACACCATATATTTT.

The CDR3 nucleotides read TGTGCCAGCAGCCCAGGGACAGGGGGGACCTACGAGCAGTACTTC. As protein: CASSPGTGGTYEQYF. The rearrangement uses TRBV9 and TRBJ2-7; 11 bases fit TRBD1. This CDR3 is built from 15 residues. V dropped 4 bases and J dropped 2; count of bases not matched to a gene: 5. Germline values: CDR1 SGDLS, CDR2 YYNGEE. Combining the CDR3 with reference TRBV9 and TRBJ2-7 gives the whole variable domain DSGVTQTPKHLITATGQRVTLRCSPRSGDLSVYWYQQSLDQGLQFLIQYYNGEERAKGNILERFSAQQFPDLHSELNLSSLELGDSALYFCASSPGTGGTYEQYFGPGTRLTVT.

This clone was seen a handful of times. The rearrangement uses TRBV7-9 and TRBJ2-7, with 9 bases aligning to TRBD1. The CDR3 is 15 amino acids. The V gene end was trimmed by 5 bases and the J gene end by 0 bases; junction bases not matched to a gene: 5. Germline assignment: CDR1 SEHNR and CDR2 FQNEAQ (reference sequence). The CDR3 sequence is CASSPGQGSSYEQYF. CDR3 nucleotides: TGTGCCAGCAGCCCGGGACAGGGCTCCTCCTACGAGCAGTACTTC.

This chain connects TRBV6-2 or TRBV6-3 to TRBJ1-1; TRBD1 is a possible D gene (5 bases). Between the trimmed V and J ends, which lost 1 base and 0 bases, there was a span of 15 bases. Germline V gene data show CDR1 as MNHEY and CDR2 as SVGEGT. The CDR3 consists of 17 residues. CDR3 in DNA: TGTGCCAGCAGTTACTACCAGGGATGGGGGATGAACACTGAAGCTTTCTTT. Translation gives CASSYYQGWGMNTEAFF.